This T cell receptor beta chain originates from a study of CD8 T cells in Susac syndrome. cDNA came from about 0.5 to 1 ug RNA primed by random hexamers. Amplification of TCR beta CDR3 was carried out by immunoSEQ multiplex PCR, which covered 54 Vbeta and 13 Jbeta segments. TCRdb re-derived calls from the immunoSEQ multiplex PCR reads in MiXCR, one entry per CDR3 protein. Seen here are about 180,000 distinct CDR3 sequences, roughly 94% observed once, and the top ten hold more than 0.095%. Isolation of CD8+ and CD4+ T cells was performed negatively, whereas enrichment of TEMRA cells was done by FACS. Study-wide findings and caveats: The relatively small number of individuals in the TCR sequencing and HLA analysis was acknowledged by the study.

About this clonotype itself: The antigen is undetermined.

There are 13 residues in the CDR3. V was pared by 3 bases and J by 6 bases, with 12 bases between. CDR1 and CDR2 (germline): SGHRS, YFSETQ. The gene calls are TRBV5-1 and TRBJ1-2; possibly TRBD1 for D (5 bases). This clonotype was sampled from a human donor with Susac syndrome. The material sequenced was CD4+ T cells from PBMCs. The CDR3 protein is CASSSTTGDGYTF. DNA for the CDR3: TGCGCCAGCAGCTCGACTACAGGAGATGGCTACACCTTC.